Sequencing of this T cell receptor beta chain was carried out in a study of cytomegalovirus exposure and HLA in healthy donors. The study's findings and limits: The study put some 160 TCR beta chains on its list as cytomegalovirus-associated. In vitro work confirmed that three CMV-associated chains recognize CMV antigens.

A word on this clone: Antigen specificity is unknown.

Vbeta (60) and Jbeta (13) primers were used in the PCR. The data were produced by immunoSEQ multiplex PCR, yet TCRdb's version contains in-frame clones alone and is incomplete. The sample holds 100,000 to 150,000 clones. Whereas donors were nominally healthy upon sampling, unrecorded immune exposures were probable. The origin of this receptor is a man younger than 45 in good health and CMV-seronegative. Sequenced material: PBMCs.

CDR3 coding DNA: TGTGCCAGCAGTTTATCGTCTCACCGTCTATTTAGCTCCTACGAGCAGTACTTC. Translation: CASSLSSHRLFSSYEQYF. The chain employs TRBV27 and TRBJ2-7; D is undetermined. This CDR3 is 18 amino acids long. V lost 0 bases and J 0 bases, leaving 18 bases between the germline ends. In germline, CDR1 is MNHEY, CDR2 SMNVEV (reference sequence).